Below, 23 T cell receptor beta chains from the same sample are listed, as sequenced in a study of blood T cell repertoires in COVID-19. TCRdb's copy holds only in-frame clones and misses some; the assay was immunoSEQ multiplex PCR. The data contain approximately 300,000 clones, around nine tenths of them singletons. What was sequenced was peripheral blood. These receptors came from a woman aged 25 to 39 with COVID-19, enrolled during active disease.

This clone was observed at least ten times. The chain employs TRBV30 and TRBJ2-7; D gene ambiguous. V was clipped by 2 bases and J by 2 bases, with 13 bases between them. The CDR3 is made up of 14 amino acids. Germline V lookup: CDR1 GTSNPN, CDR2 SVGIG (reference sequence). The CDR3 DNA is TGTGCCTGGAGTTTCGCTCAGGTGCCCTACGAGCAGTACTTC. Translated: CAWSFAQVPYEQYF.

The genes are TRBV19 and TRBJ2-1; D unresolved. V lost 0 bases and J lost 8, with 8 bases in between. The CDR3 extends over 13 amino acids. Germline CDR1 is LNHDA and CDR2 is SQIVND (reference sequence). Here the CDR3 DNA reads TGTGCCAGTAGTATAGATATTGAGGATGAGCAGTTCTTC. It yields the protein CASSIDIEDEQFF.

The chain is built from TRBV9 and TRBJ1-6, with TRBD1 matching 9 bases. With 4 bases clipped from V and 7 bases from J, the junction kept 6 bases outside the gene matches. Germline lookup yields CDR1 SGDLS and CDR2 YYNGEE. The CDR3 has 15 amino acids. The CDR3: CASSLLGTGNSPLHF. CDR3 sequence (DNA): TGTGCCAGCAGCTTACTCGGGACAGGGAATTCACCCCTCCACTTT.

V and J are TRBV3-1 (or the pseudogene TRBV3-2) and TRBJ1-2; D gene uncertain. The CDR3 is 15 amino acids. The V end lost 1 base, the J end lost 4 bases, and 13 bases lay between the germline ends. The V gene's germline CDR1 is LGHDT and CDR2 YNNKEL (reference sequence). CDR3 nucleotide sequence: TGTGCCAGCAGCCAAGTTCACAGCTCTTTCTATGGCTACACCTTC. As protein: CASSQVHSSFYGYTF.

The V call is TRBV5-1, the J call TRBJ1-1; D not resolved. This CDR3 comprises 14 residues. Between the trimmed V and J ends, which lost 3 bases and 0 bases, there was a span of 9 bases. Germline-derived CDR1 and CDR2 are SGHRS and YFSETQ. The CDR3 here is CASSSGSMNTEAFF. CDR3 sequence (DNA): TGCGCCAGCAGCTCCGGGAGCATGAACACTGAAGCTTTCTTT.

The gene calls are TRBV19 and TRBJ2-7, with TRBD1 matching over 7 bases. V dropped 6 bases and J dropped 1; count of bases not matched to a gene: 3. Germline V lookup: CDR1 LNHDA, CDR2 SQIVND (reference sequence). This CDR3 spans 13 amino acids. The DNA of the CDR3 is TGTGCCAGTAGCCGGGGACAGTCCTACGAGCAGTACTTC. Amino acids: CASSRGQSYEQYF.

The chain carries TRBV6-5 and TRBJ1-5; D unresolved. This CDR3 has 13 amino acids. Germline CDR1 reads MNHEY; CDR2 reads SVGAGI. V was cut by 10 bases and J by 2 bases, with 12 bases left in between. The DNA of the CDR3 is TGTGCCACCTTCCTAGAGGGCAATCAGCCCCAGCATTTT. Translation: CATFLEGNQPQHF.

CDR3 loop: CASLTASGRVGQETQYF. The DNA of the CDR3 is TGTGCCAGCCTCACGGCTAGCGGGAGAGTAGGGCAAGAGACCCAGTACTTC. The J gene is TRBJ2-5, the V gene TRBV2; the match to TRBD2 covers 10 bases. V dropped 8 bases and J dropped 2; count of bases not matched to a gene: 14. The CDR3 runs to 17 residues. Germline loops: CDR1 SNHLY, CDR2 FYNNEI.

This chain uses TRBV5-1 with TRBJ2-3; 7 positions match TRBD1. Germline assignment: CDR1 SGHRS and CDR2 YFSETQ. The J segment lost 5 bases and the V segment lost 4 bases, leaving 7 bases of the junction unmatched. CDR3 size: 14 residues. Written as DNA, the CDR3 is TGCGCCAGCAGCACCAGGGACAGTCGAGATACGCAGTATTTT. Its protein product is CASSTRDSRDTQYF.

The gene calls are TRBV7-6 and TRBJ2-2; TRBD2 matches at 9 bases. The germline V gene encodes CDR1 SGHVS and CDR2 FNYEAQ. There are 15 residues in the CDR3. The V and J ends lost 5 bases and 8 bases, in that order; junction bases with no gene match: 9. The CDR3 region is CASSPTASGKGELFF. The DNA of the CDR3 is TGTGCCAGCAGCCCAACGGCTAGCGGGAAGGGGGAGCTGTTTTTT.

The V call is TRBV6-5, the J call TRBJ2-2, with TRBD2 identical over 7 bases. V lost 8 bases and J lost 2; bases outside the gene matches: 8. The CDR3 length is 15 residues. Germline values: CDR1 MNHEY, CDR2 SVGAGI. The CDR3 DNA reads TGTGCCAGCGGATGGGCTAGCGGCAACACCGGGGAGCTGTTTTTT. It encodes CASGWASGNTGELFF.

The chain has TRBV19 and TRBJ1-5; D unclear. From germline, CDR1 is LNHDA and CDR2 SQIVND (reference sequence). This CDR3 is 14 amino acids long. Between the trimmed V and J ends, which lost 2 bases and 6 bases, there was a span of 11 bases. The CDR3 DNA reads TGTGCCAGTAGTATAACCCGGGGTCTTCAGCCCCAGCATTTT. Amino acids: CASSITRGLQPQHF.

This chain joins TRBV9 and TRBJ2-4; D remains ambiguous. This CDR3 comprises 14 residues. V was shortened by 4 bases and J by 6 bases, with 14 bases between the two germline ends. Germline V gives CDR1 SGDLS, CDR2 YYNGEE. CDR3 DNA: TGTGCCAGCAGCTCAGACTCTCAAGGAAACATTCAGTACTTC. Protein product: CASSSDSQGNIQYF.

The chain is built from TRBV5-4 and TRBJ2-3; 9 bases fit TRBD2. The junction had 7 bases not matched to a gene; V was cut back by 6 bases and J by 2 bases. The length of the CDR3 is 15 residues. The germline CDR1 and CDR2 sequences are SGHNT and YYREEE (reference sequence). CDR3 protein: CASTPVAGDTDTQYF. In DNA form, the CDR3 reads TGTGCCAGCACGCCGGTAGCGGGAGACACAGATACGCAGTATTTT.

This clone was seen a single time. The chain joins TRBV7-3 to TRBJ2-1, with TRBD2 matching over 7 bases. Trimming took 7 bases from V and 9 from J; bases not matched to a gene: 6. Germline CDR1 SGHTA, CDR2 FQGTGA. CDR3 size: 12 residues. DNA for the CDR3: TGTGCCAGCACCCTGGGGGGGGGTGAGCAGTTCTTC. Protein sequence: CASTLGGGEQFF.

V and J are TRBV29-1 and TRBJ1-1; no reliable D call. Germline CDR1 SQVTM, CDR2 ANQGSEA. This CDR3 has 11 residues. The CDR3 here is CGSGYYTEAFF. The DNA of the CDR3 is TGCGGGTCGGGGTACTACACTGAAGCTTTCTTT.

The CDR3 protein is CASSPLGANGAYNEQFF. Here the CDR3 DNA reads TGTGCCAGCTCCCCTCTGGGGGCGAATGGCGCCTACAATGAGCAGTTCTTC. The genes are TRBV28 and TRBJ2-1; D may be TRBD1 (6 bases). This CDR3 comprises 17 residues. CDR1 is MDHEN, CDR2 SYDVKM, per germline. V was pared by 8 bases and J by 2 bases, with 22 bases between.

The J gene is TRBJ2-1, the V gene TRBV7-2; 8 nucleotides line up with TRBD2. V trimming: 1 base; J trimming: 8 bases; junction bases outside the gene matches: 4. The CDR3 consists of 14 residues. Germline-derived CDR1 and CDR2 are SGHTA and FQGNSA. The DNA of the CDR3 is TGTGCCAGCAGCTTAGAGCGGGAGTTAGATGAGCAGTTCTTC. Its protein product is CASSLERELDEQFF.

The rearrangement joins TRBV12-3 or TRBV12-4 to TRBJ1-2, with D tentatively TRBD1 (5 bases). Trimming took off 7 bases at V and 8 bases at J, with 17 bases between the two ends. This CDR3 contains 13 residues. The CDR3 region has the DNA TGTGCCAGCACTCTGGGGGGTTGGTTAGGCTACACCTTC. Protein sequence: CASTLGGWLGYTF.

The chain carries TRBV5-1 and TRBJ1-4, with 8 bases matching TRBD1. The CDR3 spans 16 residues. Germline V lookup: CDR1 SGHRS, CDR2 YFSETQ. J gave up 3 bases and V 4 bases, and 8 bases lay outside the gene matches. CDR3: CASSRQHRGANEKLFF. The CDR3 DNA sequence: TGCGCCAGCAGCCGCCAACACAGGGGGGCTAATGAAAAACTGTTTTTT. Full variable domain (rest looked up from reference TRBV5-1 and TRBJ1-4): KAGVTQTPRYLIKTRGQQVTLSCSPISGHRSVSWYQQTPGQGLQFLFEYFSETQRNKGNFPGRFSGRQFSNSRSEMNVSTLELGDSALYLCASSRQHRGANEKLFFGSGTQLSVL.

The rearrangement uses TRBV6-2 or TRBV6-3 and TRBJ1-2, with 8 bases that match TRBD1. The CDR3 extends over 15 amino acids. Germline trimming cut 4 bases from V and 4 bases from J; bases unmatched to any gene: 8. Germline V CDR1 and CDR2: MNHEY, SVGEGT. The CDR3 reads CASSLGQAAIYGYTF. The DNA of the CDR3 is TGTGCCAGCAGTTTGGGACAGGCGGCGATCTATGGCTACACCTTC.

The chain joins TRBV19 to TRBJ2-3; D might be TRBD2 (5 bases). The CDR3 spans 14 residues. Deletions cut 2 bases from V and 6 bases from J, with 12 bases between. Germline V lookup: CDR1 LNHDA, CDR2 SQIVND (reference sequence). CDR3 nucleotide sequence: TGTGCCAGTAGTATAACGGACTTAAGGGATACGCAGTATTTT. Its translation is CASSITDLRDTQYF.

This clone appeared once. This chain uses TRBV7-9 with TRBJ2-1; TRBD2 matches 12 bases. The CDR3 has 16 amino acids. The germline CDR1 and CDR2 sequences are SEHNR and FQNEAQ (reference sequence). V dropped 2 bases and J dropped 6; count of bases not matched to a gene: 5. The CDR3 sequence is CASSLTRLAGVNEQFF. In DNA, the CDR3 is TGTGCCAGCAGCTTAACCCGACTAGCGGGAGTCAATGAGCAGTTCTTC.